Each of the 21 T cell receptor beta chains below was sequenced from the same sample in a study of T cells in Graves' hyperthyroidism and ophthalmopathy. Regions amplified from RNA transcripts were the TCR beta CDR3 regions. During a first-round RT-PCR of the TCR CDR3, the HTBI primer set was used. TCRdb redid the calling of the multiplex PCR reads with MiXCR, one entry per CDR3 protein. The sample holds 300,000 to 350,000 distinct CDR3 sequences, approximately 17% seen once. Specimen: blood. The receptors shown here come from a young man with Graves' hyperthyroidism.

This clonotype was counted a few times. The chain is built from TRBV28 and TRBJ1-2, with TRBD1 identical over 8 bases. V gave up 7 bases and J gave up 2 bases; unmatched junction bases: 9. CDR1 MDHEN and CDR2 SYDVKM come from the germline V gene. The CDR3 length is 15 residues. As DNA, the CDR3 is TGTGCCAGCAATTCTAGGACAGGGAGGAACTATGGCTACACCTTC. Its translation is CASNSRTGRNYGYTF.

At least ten counts were recorded for this clonotype. The rearrangement joins TRBV3-1 to TRBJ2-5; tentative D call: TRBD1 (5 bases). CDR3 length: 16 amino acids. V lost 4 bases and J lost 0, with 15 bases in between. Germline V gives CDR1 LGHDT, CDR2 YNNKEL (reference sequence). CDR3 region: CASSLDVQGDQETQYF. The CDR3 region has the DNA TGTGCCAGCAGCCTTGATGTTCAGGGCGACCAAGAGACCCAGTACTTC.

This clonotype was seen repeatedly, ten times or more. This chain uses TRBV5-1 with TRBJ2-3; 8 nucleotides match TRBD2. Germline V gene lookup returns CDR1 SGHRS and CDR2 YFSETQ. The CDR3 has 15 residues. V gave up 4 bases and J gave up 3 bases; unmatched junction bases: 7. The CDR3 reads CASSPGGQVTDTQYF. DNA of the CDR3: TGCGCCAGCAGCCCGGGAGGGCAGGTAACAGATACGCAGTATTTT.

In the case of this clonotype: It may be a read error: a sequence one base away is much more abundant. This chain joins TRBV7-9 and TRBJ1-1; D is uncertain. The germline V gene encodes CDR1 SEHNR and CDR2 FQNEAQ (reference sequence). The CDR3 loop spans 12 amino acids. The CDR3 here is CATQQMNTEASF. CDR3 bases: TGTGCCACCCAACAGATGAACACTGAAGCTTCCTTT.

The rearrangement joins TRBV4-1 to TRBJ2-7; 15 positions agree with TRBD2. CDR1 and CDR2 (germline): MGHRA, YSYEKL. V dropped 4 bases and J dropped 1; count of bases not matched to a gene: 5. The CDR3 extends over 17 amino acids. The CDR3 region is CASSPGLAGGLSYEQYF. In DNA form, the CDR3 reads TGCGCCAGCAGCCCGGGACTAGCGGGAGGTCTATCCTACGAGCAGTACTTC.

This clonotype was detected many times. This chain links TRBV11-2 with TRBJ2-5, with D perhaps matching TRBD2 (6 bases). This CDR3 spans 13 amino acids. CDR1 is SGHAT, CDR2 FQNNGV, per germline. V lost 5 bases to trimming and J lost 1 base, with 8 bases between them. In nucleotides, the CDR3 is TGTGCCAGCAGCGCGGGACTCCAAGAGACCCAGTACTTC. Translated: CASSAGLQETQYF.

This clonotype was recorded at least ten times. The rearrangement joins TRBV28 to TRBJ1-5; maybe TRBD1 (6 bases). Per the germline V gene, CDR1 is MDHEN and CDR2 is SYDVKM. This CDR3 has 13 amino acids. Trimming stripped 5 bases from V and 5 bases from J, with 10 bases between. The DNA of the CDR3 is TGTGCCAGCAGTCTGGACAGTTATCAGCCCCAGCATTTT. This translates into CASSLDSYQPQHF.

The chain is built from TRBV4-1 and TRBJ2-1; tentatively, D is TRBD2 (5 bases). Per the germline V gene, CDR1 is MGHRA and CDR2 is YSYEKL. The CDR3 loop spans 20 amino acids. With 3 bases removed from V and 0 bases from J, the gap between germline ends came to 24 bases. CDR3 nucleotides: TGCGCCAGCAGCCACGATTGTAGGTTGTGTGGACTCCGCTCCTACAATGAGCAGTTCTTC. Residues: CASSHDCRLCGLRSYNEQFF.

This clonotype has just a few counts. The CDR3 bases are TGTGCCAGCAGTCGGGACAGGGACGAGGGTCAGCCCCAGCATTTT. Translated, it gives CASSRDRDEGQPQHF. This rearrangement joins TRBV6-1 to TRBJ1-5, with TRBD1 matching over 9 bases. J gave up 6 bases and V 5 bases, and 8 bases lay outside the gene matches. The CDR3 spans 15 residues. CDR1 and CDR2 (germline): MNHNS, SASEGT.

This clonotype was counted between two and nine times. V and J are TRBV18 and TRBJ2-5, with a possible D match to TRBD1 (6 bases). This CDR3 region has 14 residues. Germline loops: CDR1 KGHSH, CDR2 LQKENI. The V gene lost 1 base and the J gene lost 5 bases, with 11 bases spanning the gap. CDR3 nucleotide sequence: TGTGCCAGCTCACCACGGGGGCCAACGGAGACCCAGTACTTC. This codes for CASSPRGPTETQYF.

The table lists this clonotype with many counts. The chain is built from TRBV20-1 and TRBJ2-4; 15 nucleotides line up with TRBD2. CDR3 length: 19 amino acids. Germline V gives CDR1 DFQATT, CDR2 SNEGSKA (reference sequence). The junction had 15 bases not matched to a gene; V was cut back by 6 bases and J by 3 bases. The CDR3 coding sequence is TGCAGTGCCACCTTAATTGGACTAGCGGGAGGGTATGGCAAAAACATTCAGTACTTC. As protein: CSATLIGLAGGYGKNIQYF.

Many counts were recorded for this clonotype. DNA for the CDR3: TGTGCCGTCCAGGGGGGCGTGATTGATACGCAGTATTTT. Its protein is CAVQGGVIDTQYF. The V and J genes are TRBV2 and TRBJ2-3; possibly TRBD1 for D (7 bases). The CDR3 covers 13 residues. V was trimmed by 11 bases and J by 6 bases, leaving 18 bases between them. CDR1 and CDR2 from the germline V gene are SNHLY and FYNNEI.

This clonotype was found many times. As DNA, the CDR3 is TGTGCCAGCAGCCAAGAGGGGTCGACCCGCAATGAGCAGTTCTTC. As protein: CASSQEGSTRNEQFF. The genes are TRBV3-1 and TRBJ2-1; D gene unclear. The V gene's germline CDR1 is LGHDT and CDR2 YNNKEL (reference sequence). V was trimmed by 0 bases and J by 6 bases, leaving 12 bases between them. This CDR3 has 15 residues.

This clonotype has a count of ten or more. The chain joins TRBV11-1 to TRBJ2-7, with 7 bases lining up with TRBD2. Germline CDR1 is SGHAT and CDR2 is FQDESV (reference sequence). The V gene end was trimmed by 2 bases and the J gene end by 5 bases; junction bases not matched to a gene: 6. The length of the CDR3 is 14 residues. The CDR3 protein is CASSLSGNRNEQYF. The CDR3 nucleotides are TGTGCCAGCAGCTTAAGCGGGAATAGGAACGAGCAGTACTTC.

This chain joins TRBV7-9 and TRBJ2-3, with D uncertain. CDR3 length equals 11 residues. With 6 bases removed from V and 5 bases from J, the gap between germline ends came to 6 bases. The germline V gene has CDR1 SEHNR and CDR2 FQNEAQ (reference sequence). In DNA form, the CDR3 reads TGTGCCAGCAGGAAGGGAGATACGCAGTATTTT. It specifies CASRKGDTQYF.

The chain uses TRBV24-1 and TRBJ2-5; 8 nucleotides line up with TRBD2. This CDR3 region has 16 residues. Germline CDR1 is KGHDR and CDR2 is SFDVKD. V gave up 7 bases and J gave up 4 bases; unmatched junction bases: 13. As DNA, the CDR3 is TGTGCCACCAGCCCCGGGGGGGGAGGGCCGCGAGAGACCCAGTACTTC. Protein sequence: CATSPGGGGPRETQYF.

V gene TRBV11-2 combines with J gene TRBJ2-2; TRBD2 agrees at 9 bases. V dropped 5 bases and J dropped 6; count of bases not matched to a gene: 10. Germline V gene lookup returns CDR1 SGHAT and CDR2 FQNNGV. This CDR3 is 16 amino acids long. DNA for the CDR3: TGTGCCAGCAGCCAAATAGCGGGAGCGTATGCCGGGGAGCTGTTTTTT. Amino acid sequence: CASSQIAGAYAGELFF.

As concerns this clonotype: This may stem from a read error, because a much larger clone lies one nucleotide away. The chain uses TRBV15 and TRBJ2-7; no clear D gene. The CDR3 is 14 residues long. Per germline, CDR1 LNHNV and CDR2 YYDKDF (reference sequence). V lost 0 bases, J lost 2 bases, and 8 bases lay in between. The CDR3 region has the DNA TGTGCCACCAGCAGAGATATGGGGACCTACGAGCAGTACTTC. Residues: CATSRDMGTYEQYF.

The CDR3 region has the DNA TGCGCCAGGGACTCCTCGAGCTCTGGAAACACCATATATTTT. Its translation: CARDSSSSGNTIYF. The chain is built from TRBV10-1 and TRBJ1-3; D is ambiguous. Germline V lookup: CDR1 WNHNN, CDR2 SYGVQD (reference sequence). The CDR3 loop spans 14 amino acids. The V and J ends lost 9 bases and 0 bases respectively, with 12 bases between them.

This clonotype was seen many times. The chain recombines TRBV11-2 with TRBJ2-7; 8 positions agree with TRBD2. The CDR3 spans 16 residues. Germline loops: CDR1 SGHAT, CDR2 FQNNGV. Trimming cost V 5 bases and J 3 bases; bases outside gene matches: 12. The CDR3 sequence: CASSRPGGSGSYEQYF. CDR3 DNA sequence: TGTGCCAGCAGCCGGCCCGGAGGAAGCGGGAGCTACGAGCAGTACTTC.

V and J are TRBV5-1 and TRBJ2-2, with TRBD1 identical over 10 bases. This CDR3 comprises 15 residues. Germline CDR1 is SGHRS and CDR2 is YFSETQ. V was clipped by 6 bases and J by 2 bases; unmatched bases: 4. The CDR3 reads CASTRQGANTGELFF. The CDR3 DNA reads as TGCGCCAGCACCCGACAGGGGGCTAACACCGGGGAGCTGTTTTTT. The entire variable domain, with the rest obtained from reference TRBV5-1 and TRBJ2-2, is as follows: KAGVTQTPRYLIKTRGQQVTLSCSPISGHRSVSWYQQTPGQGLQFLFEYFSETQRNKGNFPGRFSGRQFSNSRSEMNVSTLELGDSALYLCASTRQGANTGELFFGEGSRLTVL.